The source of this TCR beta chain is a study of CD8+ T cells in alopecia areata. TCR sequencing used cDNA made by reverse transcription of extracted RNA. The method was immunoSEQ multiplex PCR; TCRdb's version includes in-frame clones alone and lacks a portion of them. The data show hundreds of thousands of clones, with about 68% seen just once and around 1.2% held by the top ten. The TCR comes from a human donor with alopecia areata. Sequenced material: CD4+ T cells sorted from blood, taken at week 0.

CDR3 bases: TGTGCCTGGAGTTTACGAGGGGGCTACGAGCAGTACTTC. Translated: CAWSLRGGYEQYF. The V and J genes are TRBV30 and TRBJ2-7; TRBD1 might be the D (6 bases). V gave up 2 bases and J gave up 3 bases, with 11 bases separating them. The germline CDR1 and CDR2 sequences are GTSNPN and SVGIG (reference sequence). This CDR3 has 13 amino acids.